This T cell receptor (beta chain) was found in a study of T cell responses to AZD1222 COVID-19 vaccine. Germline-derived CDR1 and CDR2 are SQVTM and ANQGSEA. The junction had 9 bases not matched to a gene; V was cut back by 2 bases and J by 8 bases. This CDR3 contains 14 residues. Produced via immunoSEQ multiplex PCR; TCRdb's table is partial and in-frame only. Of fewer than 200,000 clones in the sample, around 94% were seen once. The sample was peripheral blood, taken on day 0 of AZD1222 vaccination. The clonotype comes from an adult in good health. V gene TRBV29-1 combines with J gene TRBJ2-1, with TRBD2 matching 7 bases. The CDR3 reads CSVENPGTIHEQFF. The CDR3 DNA sequence: TGCAGCGTTGAAAACCCCGGGACTATCCATGAGCAGTTCTTC.